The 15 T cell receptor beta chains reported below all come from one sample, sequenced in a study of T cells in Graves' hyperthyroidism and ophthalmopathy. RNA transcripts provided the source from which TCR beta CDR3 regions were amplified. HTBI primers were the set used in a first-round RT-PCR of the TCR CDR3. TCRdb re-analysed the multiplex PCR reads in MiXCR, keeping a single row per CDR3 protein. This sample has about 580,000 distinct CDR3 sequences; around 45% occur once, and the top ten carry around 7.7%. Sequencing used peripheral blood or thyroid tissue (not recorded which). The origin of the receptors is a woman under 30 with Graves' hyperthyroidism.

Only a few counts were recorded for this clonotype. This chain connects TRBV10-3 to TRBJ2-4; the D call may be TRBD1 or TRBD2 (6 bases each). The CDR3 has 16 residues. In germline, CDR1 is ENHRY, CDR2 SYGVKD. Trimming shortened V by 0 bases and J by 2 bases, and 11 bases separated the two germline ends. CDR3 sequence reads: CAISESKGGTKNIQYF. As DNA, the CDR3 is TGTGCCATCAGTGAGTCGAAGGGGGGAACCAAAAACATTCAGTACTTC.

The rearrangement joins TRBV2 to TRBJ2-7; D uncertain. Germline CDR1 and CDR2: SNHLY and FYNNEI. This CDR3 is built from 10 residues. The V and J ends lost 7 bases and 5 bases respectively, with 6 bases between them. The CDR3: CASNRDEQYF. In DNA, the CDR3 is TGTGCCAGCAACCGCGACGAGCAGTACTTC.

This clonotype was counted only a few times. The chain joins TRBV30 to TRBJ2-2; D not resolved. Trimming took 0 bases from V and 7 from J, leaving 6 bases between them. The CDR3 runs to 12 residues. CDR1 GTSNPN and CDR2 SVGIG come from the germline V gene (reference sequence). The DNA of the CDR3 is TGTGCCTGGAGTGTACATGTCGGGGAGCTGTTTTTT. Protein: CAWSVHVGELFF.

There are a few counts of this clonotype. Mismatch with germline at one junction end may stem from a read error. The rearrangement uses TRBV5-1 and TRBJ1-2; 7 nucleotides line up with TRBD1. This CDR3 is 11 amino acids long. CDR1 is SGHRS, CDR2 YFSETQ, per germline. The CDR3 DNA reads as TGTGCCAGCAGGGGGGGGTATGGCTACACCTTC. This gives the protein CASRGGYGYTF.

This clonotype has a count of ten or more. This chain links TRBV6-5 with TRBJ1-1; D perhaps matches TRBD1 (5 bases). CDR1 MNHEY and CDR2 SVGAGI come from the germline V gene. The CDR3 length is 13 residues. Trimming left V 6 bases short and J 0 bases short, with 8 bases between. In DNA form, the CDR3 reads TGTGCCAGCAGGAGGGGTATGAACACTGAAGCTTTCTTT. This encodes CASRRGMNTEAFF.

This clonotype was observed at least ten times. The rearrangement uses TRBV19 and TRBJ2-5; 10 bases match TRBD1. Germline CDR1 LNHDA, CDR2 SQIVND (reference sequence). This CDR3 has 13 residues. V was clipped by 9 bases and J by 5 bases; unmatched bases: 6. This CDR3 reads CASTGTGVETQYF. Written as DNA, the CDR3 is TGTGCCAGCACGGGGACAGGGGTGGAGACCCAGTACTTC.

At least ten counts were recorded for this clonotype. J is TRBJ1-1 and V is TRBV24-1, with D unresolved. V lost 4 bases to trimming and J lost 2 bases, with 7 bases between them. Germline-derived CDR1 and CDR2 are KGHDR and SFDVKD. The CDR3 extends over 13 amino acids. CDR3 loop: CATSEEGNTEAFF. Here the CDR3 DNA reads TGTGCCACCAGTGAGGAGGGTAACACTGAAGCTTTCTTT.

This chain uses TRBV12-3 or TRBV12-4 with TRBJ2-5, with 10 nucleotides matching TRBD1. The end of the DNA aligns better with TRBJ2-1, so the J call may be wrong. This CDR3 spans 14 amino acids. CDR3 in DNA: TGTGCCAGCAGCCCAAGGACAGGGGGGAATGAGCAGTTCTTC. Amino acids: CASSPRTGGNEQFF.

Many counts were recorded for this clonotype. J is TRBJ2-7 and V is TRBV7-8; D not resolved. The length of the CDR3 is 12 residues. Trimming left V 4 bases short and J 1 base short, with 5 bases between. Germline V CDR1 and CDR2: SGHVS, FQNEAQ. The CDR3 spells CASSSWSYEQYF. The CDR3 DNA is TGTGCCAGCAGCTCGTGGTCCTACGAGCAGTACTTC.

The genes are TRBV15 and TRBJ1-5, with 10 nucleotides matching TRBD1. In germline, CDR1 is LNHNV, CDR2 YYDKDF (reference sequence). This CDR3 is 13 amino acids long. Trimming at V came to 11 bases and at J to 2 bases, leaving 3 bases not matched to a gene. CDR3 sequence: CAQTGGGNQPQHF. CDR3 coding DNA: TGTGCCCAGACAGGGGGCGGCAATCAGCCCCAGCATTTT.

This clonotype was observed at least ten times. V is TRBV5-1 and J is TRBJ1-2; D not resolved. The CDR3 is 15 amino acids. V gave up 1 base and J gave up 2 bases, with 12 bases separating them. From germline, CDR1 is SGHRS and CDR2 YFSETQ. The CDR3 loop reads CASSLSSGQNYGYTF. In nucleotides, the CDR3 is TGCGCCAGCAGCTTGTCGAGTGGGCAGAACTATGGCTACACCTTC.

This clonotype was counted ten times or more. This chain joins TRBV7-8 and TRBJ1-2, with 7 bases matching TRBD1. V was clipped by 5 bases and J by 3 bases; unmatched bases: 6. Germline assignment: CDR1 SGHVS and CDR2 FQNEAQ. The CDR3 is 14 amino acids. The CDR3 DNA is TGTGCCAGCAGCCCGACAGGGTCACACTATGGCTACACCTTC. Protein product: CASSPTGSHYGYTF.

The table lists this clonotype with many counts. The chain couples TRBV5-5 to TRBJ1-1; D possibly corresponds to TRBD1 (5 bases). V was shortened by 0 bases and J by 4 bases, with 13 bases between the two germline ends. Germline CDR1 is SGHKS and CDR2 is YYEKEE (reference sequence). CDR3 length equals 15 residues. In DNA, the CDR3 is TGTGCCAGCAGCTTGGCCGTGGGGGGTGGCACTGAAGCTTTCTTT. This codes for CASSLAVGGGTEAFF.

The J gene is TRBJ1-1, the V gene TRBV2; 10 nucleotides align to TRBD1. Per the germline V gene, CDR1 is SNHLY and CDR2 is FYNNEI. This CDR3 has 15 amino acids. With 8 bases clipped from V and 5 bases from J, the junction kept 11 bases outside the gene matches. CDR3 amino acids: CASRPGQGPWTEAFF. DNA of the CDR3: TGTGCCAGCCGCCCGGGACAGGGGCCCTGGACTGAAGCTTTCTTT.

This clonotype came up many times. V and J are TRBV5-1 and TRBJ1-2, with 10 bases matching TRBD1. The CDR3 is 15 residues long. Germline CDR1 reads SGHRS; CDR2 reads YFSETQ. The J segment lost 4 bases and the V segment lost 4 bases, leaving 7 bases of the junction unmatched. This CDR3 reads CASSVRDRGSYGYTF. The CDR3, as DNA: TGCGCCAGCAGCGTCCGGGACAGGGGCTCCTATGGCTACACCTTC.